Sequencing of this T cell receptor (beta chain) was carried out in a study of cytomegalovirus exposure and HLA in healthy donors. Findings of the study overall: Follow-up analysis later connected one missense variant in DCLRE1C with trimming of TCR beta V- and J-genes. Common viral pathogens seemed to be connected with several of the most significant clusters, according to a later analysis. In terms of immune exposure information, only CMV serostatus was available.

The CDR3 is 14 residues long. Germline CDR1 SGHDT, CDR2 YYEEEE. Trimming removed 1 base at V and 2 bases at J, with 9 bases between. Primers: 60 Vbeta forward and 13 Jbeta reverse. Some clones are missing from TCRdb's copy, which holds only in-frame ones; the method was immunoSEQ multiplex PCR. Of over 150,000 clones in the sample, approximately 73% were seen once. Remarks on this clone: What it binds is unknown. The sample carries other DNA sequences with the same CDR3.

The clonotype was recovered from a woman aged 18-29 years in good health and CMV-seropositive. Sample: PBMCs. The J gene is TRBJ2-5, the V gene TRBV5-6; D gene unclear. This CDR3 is CASSLTGRQETQYF. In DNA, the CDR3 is TGTGCCAGCAGCTTGACCGGCAGGCAAGAGACCCAGTACTTC.